The sequence of this T cell receptor beta chain was determined in a study of spatial heterogeneity in lung cancer. Study in general: Matched bulk RNA-seq yielded a T cell transcriptional module score. Counts of TCR transcripts in tumor regions correlated strongly with that score. Study-level points and caveats: It was found that expanded intratumoral alpha and beta TCR counts tracked tumor mutation counts. Ubiquitous and regional nonsynonymous mutation counts were tracked by ubiquitous and regional expanded TCR counts, respectively.

This clonotype was counted once. Antigen: not known. The library was built for alpha chains, so this beta chain is an off-target read and its size means little. TCRdb passed the 5' RACE reads through MiXCR, listing each CDR3 protein once. Here the sample spans about 17,000 distinct CDR3 sequences, 5% to 7.5% being singletons. The time point here: sample taken at primary tumor resection. This sequence was found in a male donor with early-stage non-small cell lung cancer. Sequencing used lung tumor tissue, obtained at surgery.

CDR3 bases: TGTGCTAGCGGGAGTCACGAGCAGTACTTC. Translation: CASGSHEQYF. The rearrangement joins TRBV7-2 to TRBJ2-7; 9 nucleotides agree with TRBD2. The CDR3 spans 10 residues. Germline CDR1 is SGHTA and CDR2 is FQGNSA.